This passage covers 7 T cell receptor beta chains from one sample sequenced in a study of cytomegalovirus exposure and HLA in healthy donors. Some clones are missing from TCRdb's copy, which holds only in-frame ones; the method was immunoSEQ multiplex PCR. The profile shows around 70,000 clones, approximately 93% of them singletons. The material sequenced was PBMCs. The receptors originated from a man aged 18-30 years in good health and CMV-seropositive.

V gene TRBV11-2 combines with J gene TRBJ2-5, with 11 bases aligning to TRBD1. The CDR3 has 15 residues. V shed 3 bases, J shed 5 bases, and the junction held 5 bases outside the gene matches. Germline V CDR1 and CDR2: SGHAT, FQNNGV. The CDR3 region is CASSLRTGGGETQYF. The CDR3 DNA reads as TGTGCCAGCAGCTTGCGGACAGGGGGCGGGGAGACCCAGTACTTC.

The genes are TRBV28 and TRBJ2-3; the D is unclear. CDR1 MDHEN and CDR2 SYDVKM come from the germline V gene. The CDR3 consists of 14 residues. Trimming pared 3 bases from V and 0 bases from J, leaving 7 bases between. CDR3 sequence reads: CASSFRRSTDTQYF. The CDR3 DNA reads as TGTGCCAGCAGTTTCAGAAGAAGCACAGATACGCAGTATTTT. The full variable domain, with the rest looked up from reference TRBV28 and TRBJ2-3, is DVKVTQSSRYLVKRTGEKVFLECVQDMDHENMFWYRQDPGLGLRLIYFSYDVKMKEKGDIPEGYSVSREKKERFSLILESASTNQTSMYLCASSFRRSTDTQYFGPGTRLTVL.

The V call is TRBV7-2, the J call TRBJ1-1; possibly TRBD1 for D (6 bases). Between the trimmed V and J ends, which lost 5 bases and 3 bases, there was a span of 16 bases. Germline CDR1 is SGHTA and CDR2 is FQGNSA. The CDR3 loop spans 15 amino acids. CDR3 sequence reads: CASSLGLAGDTEAFF. The CDR3 bases are TGTGCCAGCAGCCTGGGGTTGGCAGGGGACACTGAAGCTTTCTTT.

V and J are TRBV19 and TRBJ1-1; possible D gene TRBD1, 5 bases. This CDR3 region has 16 residues. In germline, CDR1 is LNHDA, CDR2 SQIVND (reference sequence). Trimming left V 6 bases short and J 1 base short, with 18 bases between. CDR3 DNA sequence: TGTGCCAGTAGCCAACTGAGGGGACTGACGAACACTGAAGCTTTCTTT. Translation gives CASSQLRGLTNTEAFF.

The rearrangement links TRBV28 to TRBJ2-7, with 9 nucleotides matching TRBD2. Unmatched junction bases numbered 8, after V lost 8 bases and J lost 3 bases. Germline CDR1 is MDHEN and CDR2 is SYDVKM. This CDR3 comprises 14 residues. CDR3 sequence (DNA): TGTGCCAGCGGTTCTATAGCGGGAGTCTACGAGCAGTACTTC. Protein sequence: CASGSIAGVYEQYF.

In its sample, this clone was seen once. CDR3 amino acids: CAWSESSGYEQYF. Written as DNA, the CDR3 is TGTGCCTGGAGTGAAAGCTCGGGTTACGAGCAGTACTTC. The chain links TRBV30 to TRBJ2-7; D uncertain. V gave up 1 base and J gave up 4 bases, with 11 bases separating them. Per germline, CDR1 GTSNPN and CDR2 SVGIG (reference sequence). The CDR3 length is 13 residues.

The rearrangement links TRBV9 to TRBJ2-1, with 7 bases identical to TRBD2. Germline values: CDR1 SGDLS, CDR2 YYNGEE. The CDR3 loop spans 17 amino acids. Trimming took 0 bases from V and 2 from J; bases not matched to a gene: 8. The CDR3 spells CASSVGASGRTYNEQFF. The CDR3 region has the DNA TGTGCCAGCAGCGTAGGCGCTAGCGGCCGAACCTACAATGAGCAGTTCTTC. Full variable domain (rest looked up from reference TRBV9 and TRBJ2-1): DSGVTQTPKHLITATGQRVTLRCSPRSGDLSVYWYQQSLDQGLQFLIQYYNGEERAKGNILERFSAQQFPDLHSELNLSSLELGDSALYFCASSVGASGRTYNEQFFGPGTRLTVL.